The following is a TCR beta chain sequence with its context. This specimen comes from a study of blood T cell repertoires in COVID-19. The ends were cut back, 7 bases at V and 5 bases at J, with 14 bases in the middle. The CDR3 loop spans 13 amino acids. Germline CDR1 reads MNHEY; CDR2 reads SVGAGI. Repertoires were generated with immunoSEQ multiplex PCR, while TCRdb's copy carries only in-frame clones and drops some. The sample has about 200,000 clones, around 87% seen once. The TCR comes from a woman in her twenties or thirties who had recovered from COVID-19. What was sequenced was PBMCs or T cells enriched from blood (not recorded which). The chain uses TRBV6-5 and TRBJ2-5; D is possibly TRBD1 (7 bases). CDR3 in DNA: TGTGCCAGCACCCCAGGGGGGAGGGAGACCCAGTACTTC. Its translation is CASTPGGRETQYF.